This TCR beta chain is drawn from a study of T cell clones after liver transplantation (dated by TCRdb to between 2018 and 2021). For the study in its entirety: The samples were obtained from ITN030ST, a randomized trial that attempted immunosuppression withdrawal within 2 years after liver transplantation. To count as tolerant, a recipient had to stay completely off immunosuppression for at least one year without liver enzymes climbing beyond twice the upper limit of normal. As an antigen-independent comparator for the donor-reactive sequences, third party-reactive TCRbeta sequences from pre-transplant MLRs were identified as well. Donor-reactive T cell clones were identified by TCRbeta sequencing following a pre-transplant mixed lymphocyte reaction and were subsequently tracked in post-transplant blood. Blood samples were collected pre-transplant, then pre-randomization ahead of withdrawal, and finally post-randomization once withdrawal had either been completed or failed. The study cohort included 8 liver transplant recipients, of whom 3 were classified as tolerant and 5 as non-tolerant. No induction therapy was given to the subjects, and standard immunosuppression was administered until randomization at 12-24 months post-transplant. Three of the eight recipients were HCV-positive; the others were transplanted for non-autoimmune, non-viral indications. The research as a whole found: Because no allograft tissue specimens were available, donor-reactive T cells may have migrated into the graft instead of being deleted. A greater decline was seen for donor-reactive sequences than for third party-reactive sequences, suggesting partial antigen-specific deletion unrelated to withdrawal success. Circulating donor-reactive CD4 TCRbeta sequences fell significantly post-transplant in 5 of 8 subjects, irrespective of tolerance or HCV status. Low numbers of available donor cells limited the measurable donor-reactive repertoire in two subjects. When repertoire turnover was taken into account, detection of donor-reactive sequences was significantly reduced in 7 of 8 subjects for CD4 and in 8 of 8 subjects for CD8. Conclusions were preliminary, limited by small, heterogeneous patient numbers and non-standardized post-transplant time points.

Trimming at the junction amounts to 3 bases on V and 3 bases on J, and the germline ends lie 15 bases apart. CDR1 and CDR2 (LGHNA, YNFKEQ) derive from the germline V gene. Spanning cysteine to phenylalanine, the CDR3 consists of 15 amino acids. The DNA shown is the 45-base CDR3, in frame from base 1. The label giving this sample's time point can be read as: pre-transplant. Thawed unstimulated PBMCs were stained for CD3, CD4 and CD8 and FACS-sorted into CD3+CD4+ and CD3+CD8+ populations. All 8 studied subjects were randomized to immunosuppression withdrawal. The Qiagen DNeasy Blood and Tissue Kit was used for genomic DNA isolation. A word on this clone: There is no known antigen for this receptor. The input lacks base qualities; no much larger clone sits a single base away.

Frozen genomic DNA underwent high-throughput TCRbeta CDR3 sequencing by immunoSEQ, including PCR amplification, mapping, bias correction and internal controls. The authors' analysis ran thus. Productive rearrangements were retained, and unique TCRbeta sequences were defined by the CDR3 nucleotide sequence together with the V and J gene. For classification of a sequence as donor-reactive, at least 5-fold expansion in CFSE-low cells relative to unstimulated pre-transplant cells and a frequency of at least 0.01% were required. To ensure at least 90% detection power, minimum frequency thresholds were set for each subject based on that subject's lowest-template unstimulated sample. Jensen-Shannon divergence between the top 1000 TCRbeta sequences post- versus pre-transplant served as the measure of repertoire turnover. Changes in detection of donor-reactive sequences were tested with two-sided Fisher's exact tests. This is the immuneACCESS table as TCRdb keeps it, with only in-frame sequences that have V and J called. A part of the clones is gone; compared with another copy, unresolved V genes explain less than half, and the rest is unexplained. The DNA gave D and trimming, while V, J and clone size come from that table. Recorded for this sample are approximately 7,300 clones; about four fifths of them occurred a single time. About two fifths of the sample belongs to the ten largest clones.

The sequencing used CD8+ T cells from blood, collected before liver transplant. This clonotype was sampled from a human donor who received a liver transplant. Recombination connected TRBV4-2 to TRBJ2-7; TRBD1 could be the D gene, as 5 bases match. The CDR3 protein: CASSHPATGSYEQYF. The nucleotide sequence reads TGTGCCAGCAGCCATCCCGCAACAGGCAGCTACGAGCAGTACTTC.